This TCR beta chain was captured in a study of T cells in Graves' hyperthyroidism and ophthalmopathy. The germline gives CDR1 SGHRS, CDR2 YFSETQ. V lost 4 bases, J lost 1 base, and 10 bases stayed unmatched. This CDR3 comprises 16 residues. Note on this clonotype: What it recognizes is unknown.

TCR beta CDR3 region amplification was performed from RNA transcripts. Using the HTBI primer set, a first-round RT-PCR was run on the TCR CDR3. A single record per CDR3 protein comes from TCRdb applying MiXCR to the multiplex PCR reads. The sample lists 450,000 to 550,000 distinct CDR3 sequences, approximately 25% seen once, with roughly 10% in the top ten. Findings and caveats of the study: The blood repertoire included most of the expanded thyroid clonotypes above 0.001. Ophthalmopathy could be told apart from stable hyperthyroidism with a 13 V-J model.

The rearrangement uses TRBV5-1 and TRBJ1-2; TRBD1 matches at 7 bases. The TCR comes from a woman aged 25-40 years with Graves' ophthalmopathy. Input material: blood. The CDR3, as DNA: TGCGCCAGCAGCCACACAACAGGGGCCCTTAACTATGGCTACACCTTC. Amino acid sequence: CASSHTTGALNYGYTF.